This T cell receptor beta chain was sequenced for a study of breast tumors, draining lymph nodes, adjacent tissues. General study findings and limits: That most tumor T cells come from lymph nodes remained unproven.

The CDR3 is 15 amino acids. CDR1 is KGHSH and CDR2 is LQKENI in the germline V gene. V gave up 0 bases and J gave up 8 bases; unmatched junction bases: 7. Via MiXCR, TCRdb re-called the multiplex PCR reads, giving one row per CDR3 protein. In the table there are approximately 230,000 distinct CDR3 sequences, under 40% of which are singletons. Worth noting for this clonotype: The antigen is not known.

Axillary draining lymph nodes of breast cancer patients supplied the node samples. Sequenced sample: axillary lymph node tissue. This receptor was obtained from a female donor with breast cancer. Some clones in this sample may be carry-over from other donors' samples. The chain is built from TRBV18 and TRBJ1-3; 7 nucleotides match TRBD1. CDR3 loop: CASSPPTGQGDTIYF. The CDR3, as DNA: TGTGCCAGCTCACCACCGACAGGGCAGGGGGACACCATATATTTT.